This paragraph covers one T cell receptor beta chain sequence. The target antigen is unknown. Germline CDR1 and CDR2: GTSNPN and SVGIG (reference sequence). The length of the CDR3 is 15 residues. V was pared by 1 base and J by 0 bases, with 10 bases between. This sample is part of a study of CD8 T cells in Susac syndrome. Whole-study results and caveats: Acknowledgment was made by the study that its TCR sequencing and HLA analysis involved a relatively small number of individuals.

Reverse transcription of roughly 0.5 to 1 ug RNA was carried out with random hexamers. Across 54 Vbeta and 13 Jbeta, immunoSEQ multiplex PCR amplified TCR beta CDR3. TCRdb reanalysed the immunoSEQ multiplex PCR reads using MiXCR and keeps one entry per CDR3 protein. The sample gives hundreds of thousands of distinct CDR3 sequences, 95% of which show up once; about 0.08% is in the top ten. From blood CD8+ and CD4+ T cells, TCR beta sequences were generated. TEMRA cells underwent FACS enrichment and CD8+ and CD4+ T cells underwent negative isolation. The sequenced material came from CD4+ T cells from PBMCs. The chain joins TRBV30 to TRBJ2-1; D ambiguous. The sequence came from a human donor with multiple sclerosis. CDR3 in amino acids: CAWSAGRYSYNEQFF. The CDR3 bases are TGTGCCTGGAGTGCAGGACGCTACTCCTACAATGAGCAGTTCTTC.